What follows are 4 T cell receptor beta chains derived from one specimen sequenced in a study of glioma-infiltrating T cells. The iRepertoire nested amplicon-rescue multiplex PCR amplified TCR alpha and beta CDR3s from RNA. TCRdb re-analysed the multiplex PCR reads in MiXCR, keeping a single row per CDR3 protein. The data hold approximately 120,000 distinct CDR3 sequences, with approximately 25% observed a single time. Material: glioma tissue, nonneoplastic brain tissue, or PBMCs (not recorded which). The receptors derive from a human donor with low-grade glioma or glioblastoma, undergoing nonglioma brain surgery, or in good health (not recorded which).

In its sample, this clonotype was seen many times. The chain recombines TRBV18 with TRBJ2-5, with D possibly being TRBD2 (5 bases). The CDR3 is 14 amino acids. With 0 bases removed from V and 2 bases from J, the gap between germline ends came to 7 bases. The germline CDR1 and CDR2 sequences are KGHSH and LQKENI. The CDR3 DNA reads TGTGCCAGCTCACCACCTGGGAGACAAGAGACCCAGTACTTC. It codes for CASSPPGRQETQYF.

This clonotype was found many times. The V and J genes are TRBV24-1 and TRBJ2-4; the match to TRBD1 covers 7 bases. This CDR3 region has 18 residues. Germline V gene lookup returns CDR1 KGHDR and CDR2 SFDVKD. J was trimmed by 0 bases and V by 7 bases; bases with no gene match: 14. The CDR3: CATRLGVPSGGAKNIQYF. The DNA of the CDR3 is TGTGCCACCAGGCTGGGGGTTCCTTCAGGGGGAGCCAAAAACATTCAGTACTTC.

This clonotype has more than one count but fewer than ten. A much larger clone differs from this one at a single base, so this may be a read error. The chain joins TRBV20-1 to TRBJ2-1; no reliable D call. Germline loops: CDR1 DFQATT, CDR2 SNEGSKA (reference sequence). Trimming stripped 4 bases from V and 10 bases from J, with 11 bases between. This CDR3 comprises 11 residues. The CDR3 region has the DNA TGCAGTGCTAACGCCATAATGGAGCAGTTCTTC. It encodes CSANAIMEQFF.

The V gene is TRBV12-3 or TRBV12-4, the J gene TRBJ2-7; D is unresolved. The CDR3 has 18 amino acids. Trimming removed 0 bases from V and 7 bases from J, with 25 bases in between. The CDR3 DNA reads TGTGCCAGCAGTTTAGCGCTCCCCGCAGCCAAAAAAGACAATGAGCAGTACTTC. This encodes CASSLALPAAKKDNEQYF.